This entry lists 28 T cell receptor beta chains sequenced from one sample in a study of T cell responses to AZD1222 COVID-19 vaccine. TCRdb keeps only in-frame clones here, not all; method: immunoSEQ multiplex PCR. The table records 120,000 to 150,000 clones, 90% to 95% of them present only once. This specimen consisted of peripheral blood, obtained on day 0 of AZD1222 vaccination. These receptors originate from an adult in good health.

J is TRBJ1-2 and V is TRBV19; weak D call: TRBD1 (5 bases). The CDR3 has 13 residues. Germline loops: CDR1 LNHDA, CDR2 SQIVND (reference sequence). V dropped 4 bases and J dropped 3 bases, with 9 bases sitting between them. The CDR3 reads CASSTGRDYGYTF. In nucleotides, the CDR3 is TGTGCCAGTAGTACAGGCAGGGACTATGGCTACACCTTC.

This clone was picked up one time. The chain has TRBV4-2 and TRBJ1-5, with 7 positions matching TRBD1. Trimming removed 6 bases from V and 6 bases from J; junction bases left unmatched: 5. The CDR3 is 13 amino acids. Germline loops: CDR1 LGHNA, CDR2 YNFKEQ. CDR3 sequence (DNA): TGTGCCAGCAGTACAGGGGACGGTCAGCCCCAGCATTTT. Encoded protein: CASSTGDGQPQHF.

The chain uses TRBV7-2 and TRBJ2-7; TRBD2 matches 13 bases. CDR1 SGHTA and CDR2 FQGNSA come from the germline V gene. The CDR3 extends over 14 amino acids. Trimming at V came to 5 bases and at J to 5 bases, leaving 3 bases not matched to a gene. The CDR3 region is CASSPGLAGNEQYF. DNA for the CDR3: TGTGCCAGCAGCCCGGGACTAGCGGGAAACGAGCAGTACTTC.

This chain links TRBV6-4 with TRBJ2-7; 7 bases are shared with TRBD2. The ends lost 6 bases at V and 0 bases at J; junction bases unmatched: 8. The germline CDR1 and CDR2 sequences are MRHNA and SNTAGT. CDR3 size: 15 residues. CDR3 sequence: CASRTGGRSSYEQYF. As DNA, the CDR3 is TGTGCCAGCAGGACGGGAGGAAGGAGCTCCTACGAGCAGTACTTC.

The chain is built from TRBV19 and TRBJ2-7; 7 bases align to TRBD2. This CDR3 has 14 residues. Germline CDR1 and CDR2: LNHDA and SQIVND (reference sequence). The trim removed 6 bases at V and 3 bases at J, leaving 8 bases unmatched. The CDR3 protein is CASRKIGGGYEQYF. The CDR3 DNA sequence: TGTGCCAGTAGAAAAATTGGGGGGGGCTACGAGCAGTACTTC.

The rearrangement joins TRBV4-3 to TRBJ2-1; TRBD1 or TRBD2 may be the D gene (5 bases each). The CDR3 has 16 amino acids. CDR1 LGHNA and CDR2 YSLEER come from the germline V gene. Trimming removed 4 bases from V and 7 bases from J, with 20 bases in between. CDR3: CASSPRWDQGFNEQFF. DNA for the CDR3: TGCGCCAGCAGCCCAAGATGGGACCAAGGGTTTAATGAGCAGTTCTTC.

The chain recombines TRBV7-8 with TRBJ1-5, with D unresolved. Germline loops: CDR1 SGHVS, CDR2 FQNEAQ. V was clipped by 4 bases and J by 4 bases, with 8 bases between them. The CDR3 contains 13 residues. DNA of the CDR3: TGTGCCAGCAGCTCCGCCGGGAATCAGCCCCAGCATTTT. This encodes CASSSAGNQPQHF.

The V call is TRBV4-3, the J call TRBJ2-7; tentative D call: TRBD2 (6 bases). Germline CDR1 is LGHNA and CDR2 is YSLEER. Trimming pared 1 base from V and 6 bases from J, leaving 13 bases between. The CDR3 totals 14 residues. This chain's CDR3 is CASSQGGVGSEQYF. The DNA for the CDR3 is TGCGCCAGCAGCCAAGGGGGGGTTGGAAGCGAGCAGTACTTC.

This chain uses TRBV5-8 with TRBJ2-2; 9 bases are a match to TRBD1. CDR1 is SGHTS, CDR2 YDEGEE, per germline. V trimming: 4 bases; J trimming: 4 bases; junction bases outside the gene matches: 5. The CDR3 extends over 15 amino acids. DNA of the CDR3: TGTGCCAGCAGCCGAGACAGGGGGTCCACCGGGGAGCTGTTTTTT. Protein sequence: CASSRDRGSTGELFF.

This chain links TRBV7-9 with TRBJ1-1; D is unresolved. CDR3 length equals 12 residues. Trimming took 4 bases from V and 5 from J, leaving 8 bases between them. Per the germline V gene, CDR1 is SEHNR and CDR2 is FQNEAQ (reference sequence). Written as DNA, the CDR3 is TGTGCCAGCAGCTCTGGATGGACTGAAGCTTTCTTT. This translates into CASSSGWTEAFF.

For the CDR3, the DNA is TGTGCCAGCAGCGTAGAGTCCGGGCGGGCCCCGTACGAGCAGTACTTC. Translating it yields CASSVESGRAPYEQYF. The V call is TRBV9, the J call TRBJ2-7, with a possible D match to TRBD2 (5 bases). CDR3 length: 16 residues. The V end was cut by 0 bases, the J end by 4 bases, with 17 bases between. Germline CDR1 and CDR2: SGDLS and YYNGEE.

The chain carries TRBV7-2 and TRBJ2-1; 10 bases fit TRBD1. The V and J ends lost 3 bases and 1 base, in that order; junction bases with no gene match: 3. The CDR3 is 16 residues long. Germline lookup yields CDR1 SGHTA and CDR2 FQGNSA. The chain's CDR3 is CASSFRQGASYNEQFF. Here the CDR3 DNA reads TGTGCCAGCAGCTTCCGACAGGGGGCTTCCTACAATGAGCAGTTCTTC.

The chain carries TRBV5-1 and TRBJ2-5, with D unclear. The CDR3 extends over 14 amino acids. The germline V gene has CDR1 SGHRS and CDR2 YFSETQ. Trimming removed 2 bases from V and 7 bases from J, with 15 bases in between. CDR3 region: CASSFGPPLGTQYF. CDR3 sequence (DNA): TGCGCCAGCAGCTTCGGGCCACCCCTTGGGACCCAGTACTTC.

The V and J genes are TRBV2 and TRBJ1-2; TRBD1 aligns across 9 bases. This CDR3 spans 16 amino acids. Per germline, CDR1 SNHLY and CDR2 FYNNEI. The trim removed 5 bases at V and 4 bases at J, leaving 11 bases unmatched. The DNA of the CDR3 is TGTGCCAGCAGTTATCCCAACAGGGGGCCGGGCTATGGCTACACCTTC. The encoded protein is CASSYPNRGPGYGYTF. Full variable domain (remainder filled in from reference TRBV2 and TRBJ1-2): EPEVTQTPSHQVTQMGQEVILRCVPISNHLYFYWYRQILGQKVEFLVSFYNNEISEKSEIFDDQFSVERPDGSNFTLKIRSTKLEDSAMYFCASSYPNRGPGYGYTFGSGTRLTVV.

The rearrangement joins TRBV27 to TRBJ1-4; no clear D gene. Per the germline V gene, CDR1 is MNHEY and CDR2 is SMNVEV (reference sequence). The V and J ends lost 3 bases and 8 bases respectively, with 4 bases between them. The CDR3 has 11 amino acids. The CDR3, as DNA: TGTGCCAGCAGTTTCGGGGAAAAACTGTTTTTT. It encodes CASSFGEKLFF. The full variable domain, in which reference TRBV27 and TRBJ1-4 provide the parts outside the CDR3, is EAQVTQNPRYLITVTGKKLTVTCSQNMNHEYMSWYRQDPGLGLRQIYYSMNVEVTDKGDVPEGYKVSRKEKRNFPLILESPSPNQTSLYFCASSFGEKLFFGSGTQLSVL.

The gene calls are TRBV19 and TRBJ1-1; D is unresolved. Germline V gene lookup returns CDR1 LNHDA and CDR2 SQIVND (reference sequence). This CDR3 is built from 12 residues. V lost 4 bases, J lost 3 bases, and 6 bases lay in between. The CDR3 nucleotides are TGTGCCAGTAGTAAGACGTACACTGAAGCTTTCTTT. It codes for CASSKTYTEAFF.

Here the CDR3 DNA reads TGTGCCAGCTCACCACCGTTACAGGGGATGAGCAATCAGCCCCAGCATTTT. Its translation is CASSPPLQGMSNQPQHF. The chain couples TRBV18 to TRBJ1-5, with 7 bases lining up with TRBD1. V shed 0 bases, J shed 1 base, and the junction held 6 bases outside the gene matches. The germline V gene encodes CDR1 KGHSH and CDR2 LQKENI. The CDR3 is made up of 17 amino acids.

The chain couples TRBV5-6 to TRBJ2-1, with a weak D call TRBD1 (5 bases). Trimming took 0 bases from V and 2 from J, leaving 15 bases between them. The length of the CDR3 is 17 residues. CDR1 is SGHDT, CDR2 YYEEEE, per germline. CDR3 in DNA: TGTGCCAGCAGCTTGGAAGTCCGTGGGGCAACCTACAATGAGCAGTTCTTC. It codes for CASSLEVRGATYNEQFF.

The chain combines TRBV7-9 with TRBJ1-4; the D is unclear. The length of the CDR3 is 15 residues. Trimming cost V 6 bases and J 0 bases, with 11 bases left between them. CDR1 and CDR2 (germline): SEHNR, FQNEAQ (reference sequence). CDR3 sequence: CASSHPSATNEKLFF. CDR3 in DNA: TGTGCCAGCAGTCACCCGAGTGCAACTAATGAAAAACTGTTTTTT. The variable domain in full, with the rest retrieved from reference TRBV7-9 and TRBJ1-4, is DTGVSQNPRHKITKRGQNVTFRCDPISEHNRLYWYRQTLGQGPEFLTYFQNEAQLEKSRLLSDRFSAERPKGSFSTLEIQRTEQGDSAMYLCASSHPSATNEKLFFGSGTQLSVL.

The rearrangement uses TRBV5-6 and TRBJ2-7; D unresolved. Trimming removed 1 base from V and 6 bases from J, with 11 bases in between. The germline CDR1 and CDR2 sequences are SGHDT and YYEEEE. This CDR3 contains 13 residues. The CDR3 protein is CASSLLQPGEQYF. CDR3 bases: TGTGCCAGCAGCTTGTTACAGCCGGGCGAGCAGTACTTC.

This chain connects TRBV7-9 to TRBJ1-2; tentative D call: TRBD1 (5 bases). Trimming left V 5 bases short and J 8 bases short, with 18 bases between. There are 14 residues in the CDR3. The germline V gene has CDR1 SEHNR and CDR2 FQNEAQ (reference sequence). CDR3 in DNA: TGTGCCAGCAGCGGGGACTCCTTAAGGGACGGCTACACCTTC. This translates into CASSGDSLRDGYTF.

V is TRBV6-6 and J is TRBJ1-5; D unresolved. Germline V CDR1 and CDR2: MNHNY, SVGAGI (reference sequence). The V gene lost 0 bases and the J gene lost 1 base, with 4 bases spanning the gap. This CDR3 spans 14 amino acids. CDR3 residues: CASSYSLSNQPQHF. The CDR3 DNA reads TGTGCCAGCAGTTACTCATTGAGCAATCAGCCCCAGCATTTT.

The chain couples TRBV27 to TRBJ1-1; D remains unclear. V lost 0 bases, J lost 7 bases, and 12 bases lay in between. The CDR3 has 14 residues. CDR1 and CDR2 from the germline V gene are MNHEY and SMNVEV (reference sequence). CDR3 sequence: CASSLSTETLEAFF. The DNA of the CDR3 is TGTGCCAGCAGTTTATCTACAGAAACGCTTGAAGCTTTCTTT.

The rearrangement joins TRBV10-3 to TRBJ1-1; a possible D gene is TRBD1 (6 bases). Germline lookup yields CDR1 ENHRY and CDR2 SYGVKD. The CDR3 extends over 14 amino acids. V was pared by 4 bases and J by 4 bases, with 13 bases between. The CDR3 spells CAISVGGRGTEAFF. CDR3 nucleotides: TGTGCCATCAGTGTCGGGGGGCGGGGCACTGAAGCTTTCTTT.

This clone has a single count. V and J are TRBV5-6 and TRBJ2-7; TRBD1 aligns across 10 bases. V shed 5 bases and J 3 bases; nucleotides not matched to a gene: 11. The CDR3 has 16 residues. Germline lookup yields CDR1 SGHDT and CDR2 YYEEEE. The CDR3: CASSPRQGAIYYEQYF. CDR3 in DNA: TGTGCCAGCAGTCCGCGACAGGGGGCGATTTACTACGAGCAGTACTTC.

The chain is built from TRBV18 and TRBJ2-7, with D perhaps TRBD2 (5 bases). Between the trimmed V and J ends, which lost 3 bases and 3 bases, there was a span of 9 bases. The CDR3 has 13 amino acids. Germline lookup yields CDR1 KGHSH and CDR2 LQKENI. As DNA, the CDR3 is TGTGCCAGCTCACCCCCGGGATACTACGAGCAGTACTTC. This gives the protein CASSPPGYYEQYF.

This clone was counted a single time. V gene TRBV7-9 combines with J gene TRBJ2-7; 11 positions agree with TRBD2. V gave up 8 bases and J gave up 3 bases; unmatched junction bases: 12. Germline lookup yields CDR1 SEHNR and CDR2 FQNEAQ (reference sequence). The CDR3 has 16 residues. The CDR3 reads CASSGLAGLEYYEQYF. CDR3 DNA: TGTGCCAGCTCCGGACTAGCGGGCCTAGAGTACTACGAGCAGTACTTC.

The chain links TRBV7-9 to TRBJ1-1; D remains ambiguous. Looked up from germline, CDR1 is SEHNR and CDR2 is FQNEAQ (reference sequence). This CDR3 comprises 13 residues. V was cut by 5 bases and J by 6 bases, with 13 bases left in between. The CDR3 region has the DNA TGTGCCAGCAGCCCCCTCCAAGTTCCTGAAGCTTTCTTT. Translation gives CASSPLQVPEAFF.